A single sample is the source of the 24 T cell receptor beta chains below, sequenced in a study of blood T cell repertoires in COVID-19. The method was immunoSEQ multiplex PCR; TCRdb's version includes in-frame clones alone and lacks a portion of them. The sample lists roughly 150,000 clones, around four fifths occurring once. The sequenced sample consisted of PBMCs or T cells enriched from blood (not recorded which). The receptors here all came from a woman aged 50 to 60 who had recovered from COVID-19.

The chain links TRBV5-4 to TRBJ1-2; 9 bases are a match to TRBD1. This CDR3 region has 15 residues. Germline CDR1 and CDR2: SGHNT and YYREEE (reference sequence). J was trimmed by 3 bases and V by 3 bases; bases with no gene match: 6. The CDR3 region is CASSYPGQGDYGYTF. The CDR3 coding sequence is TGTGCCAGCAGCTACCCGGGACAGGGAGACTATGGCTACACCTTC. Full variable domain (outside the CDR3, taken from reference TRBV5-4 and TRBJ1-2): ETGVTQSPTHLIKTRGQQVTLRCSSQSGHNTVSWYQQALGQGPQFIFQYYREEENGRGNFPPRFSGLQFPNYSSELNVNALELDDSALYLCASSYPGQGDYGYTFGSGTRLTVV.

A few counts support this clone. This chain connects TRBV6-1 to TRBJ1-4; D unresolved. Germline V gene data show CDR1 as MNHNS and CDR2 as SASEGT. V was clipped by 2 bases and J by 8 bases, with 6 bases between them. The CDR3 has 12 amino acids. In DNA form, the CDR3 reads TGTGCCAGCAGTGAAAGCTTCGAAAAACTGTTTTTT. This encodes CASSESFEKLFF.

The chain couples TRBV24-1 to TRBJ2-1, with D perhaps TRBD1 (6 bases). The V end lost 9 bases, the J end lost 7 bases, and 15 bases lay between the germline ends. In germline, CDR1 is KGHDR, CDR2 SFDVKD. This CDR3 has 13 amino acids. CDR3 coding DNA: TGTGCCACCCATTCTCGAGACAGGAATGAGCAGTTCTTC. Its protein product is CATHSRDRNEQFF.

J is TRBJ1-1 and V is TRBV19; D gene ambiguous. The CDR3 totals 14 residues. Germline V lookup: CDR1 LNHDA, CDR2 SQIVND (reference sequence). Trimming left V 3 bases short and J 3 bases short, with 11 bases between. The CDR3 DNA reads as TGTGCCAGTAGTATGGGTGAGAGGTACACTGAAGCTTTCTTT. Its translation: CASSMGERYTEAFF.

The chain combines TRBV7-9 with TRBJ1-1; D perhaps matches TRBD1 (6 bases). The germline V and J ends were trimmed by 0 bases and 7 bases, with 9 bases remaining between them. CDR1 SEHNR and CDR2 FQNEAQ come from the germline V gene (reference sequence). This CDR3 comprises 13 residues. CDR3 sequence: CASSLARQDEAFF. DNA for the CDR3: TGTGCCAGCAGCTTAGCCCGACAGGATGAAGCTTTCTTT.

The rearrangement uses TRBV6-1 and TRBJ1-1, with a tentative D call TRBD1 (5 bases). Trimming pared 2 bases from V and 0 bases from J, leaving 19 bases between. Per germline, CDR1 MNHNS and CDR2 SASEGT. CDR3 length: 18 amino acids. The CDR3: CASSEPTAPISMNTEAFF. The CDR3 DNA reads as TGTGCCAGCAGTGAACCGACAGCCCCAATTTCCATGAACACTGAAGCTTTCTTT.

V is TRBV20-1 and J is TRBJ1-1, with unresolved D. Germline values: CDR1 DFQATT, CDR2 SNEGSKA (reference sequence). Between the trimmed V and J ends, which lost 3 bases and 1 base, there was a span of 12 bases. This CDR3 is built from 14 residues. The CDR3 reads CSASFAGWNTEAFF. The CDR3 coding sequence is TGCAGTGCTAGTTTTGCGGGATGGAACACTGAAGCTTTCTTT.

This clone was seen just once. The V and J genes are TRBV16 and TRBJ1-1; TRBD1 might be the D (6 bases). The germline gives CDR1 KGHSY, CDR2 FQNENV. Deletions cut 0 bases from V and 4 bases from J, with 9 bases between. The CDR3 is 14 amino acids. CDR3 in amino acids: CASSQSTGSTEAFF. CDR3 nucleotide sequence: TGTGCCAGCAGCCAATCTACAGGGAGCACTGAAGCTTTCTTT.

The CDR3 nucleotides read TGTGCCAGCAGTCCTCATCTGAGCGGGGTTCCGTACAATGAGCAGTTCTTC. Translated, it gives CASSPHLSGVPYNEQFF. V gene TRBV25-1 combines with J gene TRBJ2-1; 7 positions match TRBD2. Losses at the gene ends were 5 bases for V and 4 bases for J; bases not matched to a gene: 14. The germline V gene encodes CDR1 MGHDK and CDR2 SYGVNS. The CDR3 is made up of 17 amino acids.

This sequence joins TRBV29-1 and TRBJ2-7; a weak D match, TRBD1 (6 bases). The germline CDR1 and CDR2 sequences are SQVTM and ANQGSEA. This CDR3 comprises 14 residues. Trimming took 7 bases from V and 1 from J, leaving 17 bases between them. The CDR3: CSAGHQGGSYEQYF. CDR3 sequence (DNA): TGCAGCGCCGGCCACCAAGGGGGTTCCTACGAGCAGTACTTC.

This sequence joins TRBV27 and TRBJ1-2; D possibly corresponds to TRBD1 (5 bases). Germline assignment: CDR1 MNHEY and CDR2 SMNVEV (reference sequence). CDR3 length: 12 residues. The V and J ends lost 3 bases and 8 bases respectively, with 10 bases between them. The CDR3 coding sequence is TGTGCCAGCAGTTTTCCAGGGCAAGGCTACACCTTC. This translates into CASSFPGQGYTF.

This clone was found a few times. V is TRBV18 and J is TRBJ1-2; possible D gene TRBD1, 6 bases. Germline CDR1 and CDR2: KGHSH and LQKENI. Trimming removed 9 bases from V and 2 bases from J, with 16 bases in between. This CDR3 has 14 amino acids. CDR3 region: CASRHIGQNYGYTF. The CDR3 DNA is TGTGCCAGTCGCCATATCGGACAGAACTATGGCTACACCTTC. Full variable domain (remainder filled in from reference TRBV18 and TRBJ1-2): NAGVMQNPRHLVRRRGQEARLRCSPMKGHSHVYWYRQLPEEGLKFMVYLQKENIIDESGMPKERFSAEFPKEGPSILRIQQVVRGDSAAYFCASRHIGQNYGYTFGSGTRLTVV.

This chain connects TRBV28 to TRBJ2-2, with a weak D call TRBD2 (5 bases). The CDR3 is 16 amino acids. Trimming took 1 base from V and 4 from J, leaving 13 bases between them. The V gene's germline CDR1 is MDHEN and CDR2 SYDVKM. The CDR3, as DNA: TGTGCCAGCAGTTTATTAGGGATGAGGGTCACCGGGGAGCTGTTTTTT. Translating gives CASSLLGMRVTGELFF.

The chain has TRBV9 and TRBJ1-4, with D perhaps TRBD1 (5 bases). The CDR3 consists of 15 residues. From germline, CDR1 is SGDLS and CDR2 YYNGEE. The germline V and J ends were trimmed by 4 bases and 8 bases, with 18 bases remaining between them. The CDR3 DNA reads TGTGCCAGCAGCAACTCCGGGGGGTTAGAAGAAAAACTGTTTTTT. It encodes CASSNSGGLEEKLFF.

The chain recombines TRBV18 with TRBJ1-1; TRBD1 matches 7 bases. The CDR3 runs to 14 residues. J gave up 3 bases and V 2 bases, and 3 bases lay outside the gene matches. CDR1 is KGHSH and CDR2 is LQKENI in the germline V gene. CDR3 DNA: TGTGCCAGCTCACCAGACAGGGAGGACACTGAAGCTTTCTTT. This translates into CASSPDREDTEAFF.

The sample holds one count of this clone. The V and J genes are TRBV6-5 and TRBJ1-6, with 7 bases identical to TRBD1. In germline, CDR1 is MNHEY, CDR2 SVGAGI. Trimming cost V 7 bases and J 9 bases; bases outside gene matches: 6. The CDR3 is made up of 13 amino acids. DNA for the CDR3: TGTGCCAGCACCTCCGACAGGGCTTCACCCCTCCACTTT. This codes for CASTSDRASPLHF.

The CDR3 spells CASSTTGAREPQHF. The CDR3 DNA reads TGTGCCAGCAGCACGACAGGGGCCAGAGAGCCCCAGCATTTT. This chain connects TRBV7-8 to TRBJ1-5; 8 bases agree with TRBD1. Germline trimming cut 5 bases from V and 8 bases from J; bases unmatched to any gene: 8. CDR1 and CDR2 from the germline V gene are SGHVS and FQNEAQ. The CDR3 loop spans 14 amino acids.

This clone appeared a single time. The chain couples TRBV5-1 to TRBJ1-6, with no clear D. The germline V and J ends were trimmed by 1 base and 7 bases, with 9 bases remaining between them. CDR1 and CDR2 from the germline V gene are SGHRS and YFSETQ. The CDR3 runs to 14 residues. CDR3 region: CASSLMDSNSPLHF. Here the CDR3 DNA reads TGCGCCAGCAGCTTGATGGATAGCAATTCACCCCTCCACTTT.

The chain combines TRBV15 with TRBJ1-4; D is uncertain. The CDR3 runs 15 residues. V was shortened by 0 bases and J by 7 bases, with 12 bases between the two germline ends. Germline lookup yields CDR1 LNHNV and CDR2 YYDKDF (reference sequence). This CDR3 is CATSRERGNAEKLFF. The CDR3 nucleotides read TGTGCCACCAGCAGAGAACGAGGGAACGCTGAAAAACTGTTTTTT.

This clone was observed many times. This chain connects TRBV7-9 to TRBJ2-7; D is perhaps TRBD1 (6 bases). With 8 bases removed from V and 0 bases from J, the gap between germline ends came to 8 bases. CDR1 and CDR2 (germline): SEHNR, FQNEAQ (reference sequence). The CDR3 is made up of 12 amino acids. The CDR3 bases are TGTGCCAGCGAGGGGGTCTCCTACGAGCAGTACGTC. Protein sequence: CASEGVSYEQYV.

This chain connects TRBV28 to TRBJ1-2; 11 nucleotides align to TRBD1. This CDR3 region has 14 residues. V was clipped by 6 bases and J by 8 bases; unmatched bases: 8. Germline V lookup: CDR1 MDHEN, CDR2 SYDVKM. As DNA, the CDR3 is TGTGCCAGCAGGGAACCGGGACAGGGGGGAGGCTACACCTTC. Protein: CASREPGQGGGYTF.

In DNA form, the CDR3 reads TGTGCCAGCAGCTTAGTCCGGACAGATGAAGCTTTCTTT. It is translated as CASSLVRTDEAFF. The gene calls are TRBV7-2 and TRBJ1-1, with a weak D call TRBD1 (6 bases). Trimming took 1 base from V and 7 from J, leaving 10 bases between them. The CDR3 runs to 13 residues. Germline V gene lookup returns CDR1 SGHTA and CDR2 FQGNSA. Drawing the rest from reference TRBV7-2 and TRBJ1-1, the complete variable domain is GAGVSQSPSNKVTEKGKDVELRCDPISGHTALYWYRQSLGQGLEFLIYFQGNSAPDKSGLPSDRFSAERTGGSVSTLTIQRTQQEDSAVYLCASSLVRTDEAFFGQGTRLTVV.

This clone was recorded many times. One end of the junction fails to match germline, which may point to a read error. CDR3 sequence reads: CASSYLPDTGYSEQFF. The CDR3 DNA sequence: TGTGCCAGCAGCTACCTCCCGGACACAGGGTACAGTGAGCAGTTCTTC. The V and J genes are TRBV6-6 and TRBJ2-1; a possible D gene is TRBD1 (6 bases). This CDR3 is built from 16 residues. Germline lookup yields CDR1 MNHNY and CDR2 SVGAGI (reference sequence).

The gene calls are TRBV5-1 and TRBJ1-3; D unresolved. V shed 0 bases and J shed 2 bases, with 12 bases lying between them. The CDR3 runs to 16 residues. Germline V lookup: CDR1 SGHRS, CDR2 YFSETQ. The chain's CDR3 is CASSLDVPETGNTIYF. The CDR3 DNA reads as TGCGCCAGCAGCTTGGATGTTCCGGAGACTGGAAACACCATATATTTT.